The 14 T cell receptor beta chains given below trace back to one sample, sequenced in a study of blood T cell repertoires in COVID-19. The method was immunoSEQ multiplex PCR; TCRdb's version includes in-frame clones alone and lacks a portion of them. The sample has over 200,000 clones; 84% are singletons. Material: PBMCs or T cells enriched from blood (not recorded which). The receptors derive from a woman in her thirties or forties who had recovered from COVID-19.

This clone was picked up a small number of times. This chain joins TRBV2 and TRBJ2-2, with D hard to call. The V end lost 7 bases, the J end lost 4 bases, and 7 bases lay between the germline ends. This CDR3 is built from 12 residues. Germline loops: CDR1 SNHLY, CDR2 FYNNEI. As DNA, the CDR3 is TGTGCCAGCATTCGGGTCACCGGGGAGCTGTTTTTT. Its protein product is CASIRVTGELFF.

The chain carries TRBV11-2 and TRBJ1-1; D is undetermined. V lost 0 bases and J lost 0, with 8 bases in between. CDR1 is SGHAT and CDR2 is FQNNGV in the germline V gene. CDR3 length: 15 amino acids. In DNA form, the CDR3 reads TGTGCCAGCAGCTTAGAGGCCAGTGTGAACACTGAAGCTTTCTTT. This codes for CASSLEASVNTEAFF. The full variable domain, rest sourced from reference TRBV11-2 and TRBJ1-1, is EAGVAQSPRYKIIEKRQSVAFWCNPISGHATLYWYQQILGQGPKLLIQFQNNGVVDDSQLPKDRFSAERLKGVDSTLKIQPAKLEDSAVYLCASSLEASVNTEAFFGQGTRLTVV.

This clone was found a few times. This chain joins TRBV6-6 and TRBJ2-7; 7 nucleotides match TRBD1. The length of the CDR3 is 17 residues. Germline V gene lookup returns CDR1 MNHNY and CDR2 SVGAGI (reference sequence). Unmatched junction bases numbered 21, after V lost 6 bases and J lost 7 bases. CDR3 sequence reads: CASSRFLDRAQPGEQYV. The CDR3 bases are TGTGCCAGCAGCCGATTCCTAGACAGGGCCCAACCCGGGGAGCAGTACGTC.

The CDR3 sequence: CASTPRGNTEAFF. The CDR3 DNA follows: TGTGCCAGCACCCCCAGGGGGAACACTGAAGCTTTCTTT. V gene TRBV6-5 combines with J gene TRBJ1-1; D might be TRBD1 (6 bases). The V end was cut by 7 bases, the J end by 1 base, with 10 bases between. The CDR3 is 13 residues long. CDR1 and CDR2 (germline): MNHEY, SVGAGI.

This clone was observed at least ten times. The chain joins TRBV7-9 to TRBJ1-2, with D possibly TRBD1 on 6 matching bases. This CDR3 comprises 15 residues. Deletions cut 5 bases from V and 6 bases from J, with 19 bases between. Looked up from germline, CDR1 is SEHNR and CDR2 is FQNEAQ (reference sequence). This chain's CDR3 is CASSPGTSHLDGYTF. The CDR3 bases are TGTGCCAGCAGCCCCGGGACAAGTCACCTCGATGGCTACACCTTC.

The chain couples TRBV7-9 to TRBJ2-1; the match to TRBD2 covers 8 bases. The CDR3 contains 16 residues. Germline CDR1 is SEHNR and CDR2 is FQNEAQ (reference sequence). After removal of 4 bases from V and 2 bases from J, the junction contained 7 bases not matched to a gene. DNA of the CDR3: TGTGCCAGCAGCTCCCGTACTAGCGGAGCCTACAATGAGCAGTTCTTC. This gives the protein CASSSRTSGAYNEQFF.

The rearrangement links TRBV7-2 to TRBJ2-3; TRBD1 matches at 9 bases. The V and J ends lost 5 bases and 7 bases, in that order; junction bases with no gene match: 19. The CDR3 covers 18 residues. Germline values: CDR1 SGHTA, CDR2 FQGNSA. DNA for the CDR3: TGTGCCAGCAGCCCGGGCGGTCCCGGGACAGGGCGCCTTAATACGCAGTATTTT. Protein: CASSPGGPGTGRLNTQYF.

This clone was found once. The chain combines TRBV7-9 with TRBJ2-1, with TRBD2 matching 10 bases. V dropped 5 bases and J dropped 2; count of bases not matched to a gene: 6. CDR3 size: 16 residues. In germline, CDR1 is SEHNR, CDR2 FQNEAQ (reference sequence). The CDR3: CASSVPGTSAYNEQFF. The CDR3 region has the DNA TGTGCCAGCAGCGTGCCCGGGACTAGCGCCTACAATGAGCAGTTCTTC. Looking up the rest from reference TRBV7-9 and TRBJ2-1 gives the full variable domain: DTGVSQNPRHKITKRGQNVTFRCDPISEHNRLYWYRQTLGQGPEFLTYFQNEAQLEKSRLLSDRFSAERPKGSFSTLEIQRTEQGDSAMYLCASSVPGTSAYNEQFFGPGTRLTVL.

The V gene is TRBV5-1, the J gene TRBJ2-1; D gene uncertain. CDR1 and CDR2 (germline): SGHRS, YFSETQ. V gave up 5 bases and J gave up 0 bases, with 12 bases separating them. The CDR3 is 15 amino acids. The CDR3 region has the DNA TGCGCCAGCAGACCTACCCCAGGCTCCTACAATGAGCAGTTCTTC. It codes for CASRPTPGSYNEQFF.

This clone was seen only once. J is TRBJ2-7 and V is TRBV27, with a possible D match to TRBD2 (6 bases). V lost 5 bases to trimming and J lost 2 bases, with 22 bases between them. Germline V gene lookup returns CDR1 MNHEY and CDR2 SMNVEV (reference sequence). The CDR3 consists of 17 residues. The CDR3: CASSPRHLPGVAYEQYF. CDR3 nucleotide sequence: TGTGCCAGCAGTCCGAGACACCTACCGGGAGTTGCCTACGAGCAGTACTTC.

The chain couples TRBV6-5 to TRBJ2-3, with D possibly TRBD1 on 6 matching bases. Trimming removed 5 bases at V and 2 bases at J, with 11 bases between. Germline V gives CDR1 MNHEY, CDR2 SVGAGI. CDR3 length equals 14 residues. This chain's CDR3 is CASSRTVNTDTQYF. In DNA, the CDR3 is TGTGCCAGCAGTAGGACAGTAAACACAGATACGCAGTATTTT.

V is TRBV5-1 and J is TRBJ2-1, with 7 positions matching TRBD2. CDR3 length equals 15 residues. Germline CDR1 is SGHRS and CDR2 is YFSETQ. J gave up 6 bases and V 0 bases, and 6 bases lay outside the gene matches. CDR3 in amino acids: CASSLGDYISNEQFF. CDR3 nucleotides: TGCGCCAGCAGCTTGGGGGACTACATAAGCAATGAGCAGTTCTTC.

This clone was recorded once. The gene calls are TRBV6-1 and TRBJ2-7; TRBD1 aligns across 9 bases. The germline gives CDR1 MNHNS, CDR2 SASEGT. Trimming cost V 3 bases and J 2 bases; bases outside gene matches: 8. The CDR3 contains 16 residues. This CDR3 reads CASSDRPGTGPYEQYF. The CDR3 coding sequence is TGTGCCAGCAGTGACCGTCCCGGGACAGGGCCCTACGAGCAGTACTTC.

The V gene is TRBV21-1, the J gene TRBJ2-7; the listed D gene, TRBD1, was not tested against the DNA. TRBV21-1 is reported as a pseudogene. This CDR3 has 15 amino acids. The CDR3 region has the DNA TGTGCCAGCAGCAAAGGGCACAGGGCCAATTACGAGCAGTACTTC. Protein: CASSKGHRANYEQYF.